This is a list of T cell receptor beta chains from one sample in a study of T cell responses to AZD1222 COVID-19 vaccine. Libraries were prepared by immunoSEQ multiplex PCR; TCRdb keeps only in-frame clonotypes and omits some of them. The sample consists of roughly 99,000 clones, about 89% of them appearing once. The sample in question was peripheral blood, obtained on day 0 of AZD1222 vaccination. The receptors were sampled from an adult in good health. Each CDR3 is given with its conserved first and last residue. The order of the fields is J gene, D gene, V gene, clone size, CDR3 protein, CDR3 DNA. D genes are given only for firm matches. Expanded clones get a size class; other rows say once, few or many, or leave the size out.

j_gene: TRBJ1-3
d_gene: TRBD1
v_gene: TRBV3-1/TRBV3-2
abundance: -
CDR3aa: CASRSSGQPSGNTIYF
CDR3nt: TGTGCCAGCAGATCCTCGGGACAGCCATCTGGAAACACCATATATTTT

j_gene: TRBJ2-7
d_gene: -
v_gene: TRBV6-5
abundance: -
CDR3aa: CASSRRLSSYEQYF
CDR3nt: TGTGCCAGCAGTCGGAGATTGAGCTCCTACGAGCAGTACTTC

j_gene: TRBJ1-2
d_gene: -
v_gene: TRBV11-2
abundance: -
CDR3aa: CASSLSQSSYGYTF
CDR3nt: TGTGCCAGCAGCTTATCGCAGTCCTCCTATGGCTACACCTTC

j_gene: TRBJ2-7
d_gene: -
v_gene: TRBV28
abundance: -
CDR3aa: CASRVRASYEQYF
CDR3nt: TGTGCCAGCAGGGTGAGGGCCTCCTACGAGCAGTACTTC

j_gene: TRBJ2-2
d_gene: TRBD2
v_gene: TRBV5-1
abundance: -
CDR3aa: CASSLLAGANTGELFF
CDR3nt: TGCGCCAGCAGCCTACTAGCGGGCGCGAACACCGGGGAGCTGTTTTTT

j_gene: TRBJ1-1
d_gene: TRBD1
v_gene: TRBV6-5
abundance: -
CDR3aa: CASSRQGAGNTEAFF
CDR3nt: TGTGCCAGCAGTCGACAGGGGGCAGGAAACACTGAAGCTTTCTTT

j_gene: TRBJ1-2
d_gene: -
v_gene: TRBV11-2
abundance: -
CDR3aa: CASSPRDGANYGYTF
CDR3nt: TGTGCCAGCAGCCCCCGGGACGGCGCTAACTATGGCTACACCTTC

j_gene: TRBJ2-2
d_gene: -
v_gene: TRBV11-3
abundance: -
CDR3aa: CASSQTGNTGELFF
CDR3nt: TGTGCCAGCAGCCAGACGGGGAACACCGGGGAGCTGTTTTTT

j_gene: TRBJ1-3
d_gene: -
v_gene: TRBV7-9
abundance: -
CDR3aa: CASSPGQGGNTIYF
CDR3nt: TGTGCCAGCAGCCCGGGGCAGGGAGGAAACACCATATATTTT

j_gene: TRBJ1-2
d_gene: -
v_gene: TRBV7-3
abundance: -
CDR3aa: CASSLTRQGFYGYTF
CDR3nt: TGTGCCAGCAGCTTAACGCGGCAGGGATTTTATGGCTACACCTTC

j_gene: TRBJ1-4
d_gene: TRBD1
v_gene: TRBV15
abundance: -
CDR3aa: CATSRGQGAWNEKLFF
CDR3nt: TGTGCCACCAGCCGCGGACAGGGGGCTTGGAATGAAAAACTGTTTTTT

j_gene: TRBJ1-6
d_gene: -
v_gene: TRBV7-3
abundance: once
CDR3aa: CASSLKQGNSPLHF
CDR3nt: TGTGCCAGCAGCTTAAAACAGGGTAATTCACCCCTCCACTTT

j_gene: TRBJ1-6
d_gene: TRBD1
v_gene: TRBV30
abundance: -
CDR3aa: CAWSVRDRVNSPLHF
CDR3nt: TGTGCCTGGAGTGTACGGGACAGGGTAAATTCACCCCTCCACTTT

j_gene: TRBJ2-7
d_gene: -
v_gene: TRBV18
abundance: once
CDR3aa: CASSLKSSGHVTYEQYF
CDR3nt: TGTGCCAGCTCACTAAAATCTTCGGGACACGTCACTTACGAGCAGTACTTC

j_gene: TRBJ2-1
d_gene: TRBD2
v_gene: TRBV6-1
abundance: -
CDR3aa: CASSETGASGRSEQFF
CDR3nt: TGTGCCAGCAGTGAAACGGGGGCTAGCGGGAGAAGTGAGCAGTTCTTC

j_gene: TRBJ2-7
d_gene: TRBD1
v_gene: TRBV18
abundance: -
CDR3aa: CASSRVGQGNYEQYF
CDR3nt: TGTGCCAGCTCACGCGTGGGACAGGGGAACTACGAGCAGTACTTC

j_gene: TRBJ2-3
d_gene: -
v_gene: TRBV2
abundance: once
CDR3aa: CASILDTQYF
CDR3nt: TGTGCCAGCATCCTGGATACGCAGTATTTT

j_gene: TRBJ2-7
d_gene: -
v_gene: TRBV19
abundance: -
CDR3aa: CASSMGPPGHEQYF
CDR3nt: TGTGCCAGTAGTATGGGGCCCCCGGGCCACGAGCAGTACTTC

j_gene: TRBJ2-1
d_gene: TRBD1
v_gene: TRBV18
abundance: -
CDR3aa: CASSPRDSSYNEQFF
CDR3nt: TGTGCCAGCTCACCACGGGACAGCTCCTACAATGAGCAGTTCTTC

j_gene: TRBJ1-5
d_gene: -
v_gene: TRBV19
abundance: -
CDR3aa: CASSTGGGYQPQHF
CDR3nt: TGTGCCAGTAGTACGGGGGGAGGGTATCAGCCCCAGCATTTT

j_gene: TRBJ1-5
d_gene: -
v_gene: TRBV30
abundance: -
CDR3aa: CAWSRGESNQPQHF
CDR3nt: TGTGCCTGGAGTAGAGGAGAGAGCAATCAGCCCCAGCATTTT

j_gene: TRBJ2-2
d_gene: -
v_gene: TRBV18
abundance: -
CDR3aa: CASSPDRNTGELFF
CDR3nt: TGTGCCAGCTCACCTGACAGGAACACCGGGGAGCTGTTTTTT

j_gene: TRBJ2-5
d_gene: TRBD2
v_gene: TRBV19
abundance: -
CDR3aa: CASSPSGGPVETQYF
CDR3nt: TGTGCCAGTAGCCCCAGCGGGGGCCCGGTGGAGACCCAGTACTTC

j_gene: TRBJ2-7
d_gene: -
v_gene: TRBV4-3
abundance: -
CDR3aa: CASSRVLSYEQYF
CDR3nt: TGCGCCAGCAGCCGGGTACTCTCATACGAGCAGTACTTC

j_gene: TRBJ1-2
d_gene: -
v_gene: TRBV29-1
abundance: -
CDR3aa: CSVEERGRLNYGYTF
CDR3nt: TGCAGCGTTGAAGAGCGGGGCCGCCTTAACTATGGCTACACCTTC

j_gene: TRBJ1-4
d_gene: -
v_gene: TRBV18
abundance: -
CDR3aa: CASSPPGTGNEKLFF
CDR3nt: TGTGCCAGCTCACCCCCCGGCACAGGAAATGAAAAACTGTTTTTT